What follows are 14 T cell receptor beta chains derived from one specimen sequenced in a study of OX40 agonist ivuxolimab in advanced cancers. Using immunoSEQ multiplex PCR, the repertoire was profiled, and TCRdb retains in-frame clones only, with some absent. The table includes tens of thousands of clones, approximately 93% detected once. The material sequenced was CD4+ or CD8+ T cells sorted from blood, taken in a trial of the OX40 agonist ivuxolimab. These receptor sequences come from an adult with an advanced solid tumor such as melanoma, head and neck, liver or kidney cancer.

The gene calls are TRBV5-5 and TRBJ1-2; perhaps TRBD1 as D (6 bases). The CDR3 is 18 amino acids. With 0 bases removed from V and 3 bases from J, the gap between germline ends came to 21 bases. Germline V gene sequence: CDR1 SGHKS, CDR2 YYEKEE (reference sequence). CDR3 DNA sequence: TGTGCCAGCAGCTTGGGTCCCGACACAGGGCTGTGGGACTATGGCTACACCTTC. The encoded protein is CASSLGPDTGLWDYGYTF.

V gene TRBV4-3 combines with J gene TRBJ1-3; unclear D gene. Germline V gives CDR1 LGHNA, CDR2 YSLEER. V lost 0 bases to trimming and J lost 4 bases, with 10 bases between them. The CDR3 spans 15 residues. The CDR3: CASSQDPGLGNTIYF. The DNA for the CDR3 is TGCGCCAGCAGCCAAGATCCCGGGTTGGGAAACACCATATATTTT.

The chain joins TRBV12-2 to TRBJ1-5; the table assigns TRBD1, which was not confirmed against the DNA. TRBV12-2 constitutes a pseudogene. CDR3 length: 18 amino acids. In DNA form, the CDR3 reads TGTGCAAGTCGCTTCCGGGACAGGTGCTTCTATAGCAATCAGCCCCAGCATTTT. Protein product: CASRFRDRCFYSNQPQHF.

This clone occurred once. V and J are TRBV27 and TRBJ2-3; D not certain. Trimming took off 6 bases at V and 5 bases at J, with 18 bases between the two ends. CDR1 and CDR2 (germline): MNHEY, SMNVEV (reference sequence). The CDR3 is 15 amino acids. The CDR3 is CASSFRGRTVDTQYF. CDR3 DNA: TGTGCCAGCAGCTTTCGCGGACGGACGGTAGATACGCAGTATTTT.

A remark on this clone: Sequence at one end of the junction differs from germline and may be a read error. This sequence joins TRBV6-1 and TRBJ2-2; D is possibly TRBD2 (5 bases). The CDR3 has 13 amino acids. Germline loops: CDR1 MNHNS, CDR2 SASEGT. The CDR3 DNA reads TGTGCCAGCAGTATACCTAGCACCGCGGAGCTGTTTTTT. Translating gives CASSIPSTAELFF.

The rearrangement links TRBV7-3 to TRBJ2-5; tentative D call: TRBD2 (6 bases). V lost 5 bases to trimming and J lost 5 bases, with 12 bases between them. Per the germline V gene, CDR1 is SGHTA and CDR2 is FQGTGA. The CDR3 spans 13 residues. This CDR3 is CASSLEGWETQYF. The CDR3 nucleotides are TGTGCCAGCAGCCTGGAGGGCTGGGAGACCCAGTACTTC.

V usage is TRBV5-5 and J usage is TRBJ1-2, with TRBD1 as a possible D gene (5 bases). V lost 0 bases and J lost 7, with 16 bases in between. CDR1 SGHKS and CDR2 YYEKEE come from the germline V gene (reference sequence). The CDR3 is 15 residues long. In nucleotides, the CDR3 is TGTGCCAGCAGCTTGGGCTACTCAGGGTCTACTGGCTACACCTTC. Translated: CASSLGYSGSTGYTF.

The chain combines TRBV7-9 with TRBJ1-4; 9 nucleotides line up with TRBD1. Trimming cost V 6 bases and J 4 bases; bases outside gene matches: 6. Germline V gene data show CDR1 as SEHNR and CDR2 as FQNEAQ (reference sequence). The CDR3 has 15 amino acids. CDR3 amino acids: CASRPGTGYNEKLFF. The CDR3 DNA is TGTGCCAGCAGGCCTGGGACAGGGTATAATGAAAAACTGTTTTTT.

The gene calls are TRBV9 and TRBJ2-7; D is perhaps TRBD2 (5 bases). Germline V CDR1 and CDR2: SGDLS, YYNGEE. Trimming shortened V by 3 bases and J by 2 bases, and 15 bases separated the two germline ends. This CDR3 is built from 15 residues. CDR3 loop: CASSASGGRTYEQYF. DNA for the CDR3: TGTGCCAGCAGCGCCTCCGGCGGGCGAACCTACGAGCAGTACTTC.

This clone has more than one count but fewer than ten. J is TRBJ1-2 and V is TRBV11-3; D call uncertain. V lost 1 base and J 3 bases, leaving 9 bases between the germline ends. Germline V lookup: CDR1 SGHNT, CDR2 YENEEA. The CDR3 contains 14 residues. The CDR3 DNA is TGTGCCAGCAGCTTAGGTAGAGGGTACTATGGCTACACCTTC. It specifies CASSLGRGYYGYTF.

This clone occurred once. The chain carries TRBV28 and TRBJ2-1; D is possibly TRBD2 (6 bases). CDR3 length equals 16 residues. CDR1 and CDR2 from the germline V gene are MDHEN and SYDVKM. V was cut by 5 bases and J by 2 bases, with 16 bases left in between. The CDR3 coding sequence is TGTGCCAGCAGTCCCCCGGGGAGGATTCCCTACAATGAGCAGTTCTTC. It is translated as CASSPPGRIPYNEQFF.

This rearrangement joins TRBV7-2 to TRBJ2-1; TRBD1 agrees at 8 bases. Per germline, CDR1 SGHTA and CDR2 FQGNSA. CDR3 length: 14 residues. The J segment lost 8 bases and the V segment lost 4 bases, leaving 7 bases of the junction unmatched. As DNA, the CDR3 is TGTGCCAGCAGCTCAACTGACAGGGGCTATGAGCAGTTCTTC. Its protein is CASSSTDRGYEQFF.

The CDR3 reads CASSSTEVETQYF. The CDR3 DNA follows: TGTGCCAGCAGCTCGACTGAAGTGGAGACCCAGTACTTC. V usage is TRBV4-2 and J usage is TRBJ2-5, with no clear D. CDR1 is LGHNA and CDR2 is YNFKEQ in the germline V gene. This CDR3 contains 13 residues. Trimming cost V 5 bases and J 5 bases, with 12 bases left between them.

With respect to this clone: Just one base apart from a much larger clone, this may be a read error. The chain uses TRBV28 and TRBJ2-7; no definite D call. V was trimmed by 3 bases and J by 3 bases, leaving 3 bases between them. CDR3 length: 11 residues. Germline V lookup: CDR1 MDHEN, CDR2 SYDVKM. CDR3 DNA: TGTGCCAGCAGTTTCGACTACGAGCAGTACTTC. Translating gives CASSFDYEQYF. The full variable domain, with the rest looked up from reference TRBV28 and TRBJ2-7, is DVKVTQSSRYLVKRTGEKVFLECVQDMDHENMFWYRQDPGLGLRLIYFSYDVKMKEKGDIPEGYSVSREKKERFSLILESASTNQTSMYLCASSFDYEQYFGPGTRLTVT.